A single sample gave rise to the 24 T cell receptor beta chains below, sequenced in a study of technical replicates of blood from several donors. Sequencing used immunoSEQ multiplex PCR; TCRdb keeps in-frame clones, though not all of them. The sample has about 62,000 clones, around 87% seen once. The sample consisted of PBMCs. These receptors were obtained from a human donor in good health. Some clones in this sample may be carry-over from other donors' samples.

V usage is TRBV7-2 and J usage is TRBJ2-2; 12 positions match TRBD2. Germline lookup yields CDR1 SGHTA and CDR2 FQGNSA. The CDR3 loop spans 16 amino acids. V shed 4 bases, J shed 4 bases, and the junction held 4 bases outside the gene matches. The CDR3: CASSSPGLAGTGELFF. In DNA, the CDR3 is TGTGCCAGCAGCTCCCCGGGACTAGCGGGCACCGGGGAGCTGTTTTTT.

The rearrangement joins TRBV29-1 to TRBJ2-3, with D unresolved. Trimming cost V 4 bases and J 1 base, with 6 bases left between them. The length of the CDR3 is 12 residues. Germline V gives CDR1 SQVTM, CDR2 ANQGSEA. CDR3 protein: CSVAVGTDTQYF. The CDR3 DNA reads TGCAGCGTTGCGGTCGGCACAGATACGCAGTATTTT.

This chain connects TRBV18 to TRBJ1-1; TRBD1 matches at 11 bases. After removal of 2 bases from V and 10 bases from J, the junction contained 9 bases not matched to a gene. In germline, CDR1 is KGHSH, CDR2 LQKENI. This CDR3 region has 15 residues. Here the CDR3 reads CASSPSGTGGFRAFF. In nucleotides, the CDR3 is TGTGCCAGCTCACCATCCGGGACAGGGGGATTTAGAGCTTTCTTT.

The CDR3 DNA follows: TGTGCCAGCTCTGGGGACAGTTTTAACTATGGCTACACCTTC. Its translation: CASSGDSFNYGYTF. The rearrangement uses TRBV7-2 and TRBJ1-2; 7 bases are shared with TRBD1. The CDR3 is 14 amino acids. V was clipped by 8 bases and J by 1 base; unmatched bases: 7. CDR1 SGHTA and CDR2 FQGNSA come from the germline V gene.

The V and J genes are TRBV7-9 and TRBJ1-1; 8 nucleotides match TRBD1. This CDR3 is 15 amino acids long. CDR1 SEHNR and CDR2 FQNEAQ come from the germline V gene (reference sequence). V lost 5 bases to trimming and J lost 1 base; unmatched junction nucleotides: 6. The CDR3 loop is CASSPLQGANTEAFF. Here the CDR3 DNA reads TGTGCCAGCAGCCCACTCCAGGGGGCGAACACTGAAGCTTTCTTT.

Only a few counts were recorded for this clone. The gene calls are TRBV19 and TRBJ1-1; 9 nucleotides line up with TRBD1. The CDR3 has 14 amino acids. J lost 5 bases, V lost 5 bases, and 6 bases had no gene match. CDR1 is LNHDA and CDR2 is SQIVND in the germline V gene (reference sequence). The CDR3 reads CASSLQGALTEAFF. The DNA of the CDR3 is TGTGCCAGTAGTCTACAGGGGGCACTTACTGAAGCTTTCTTT.

J is TRBJ1-6 and V is TRBV7-9, with 8 bases fitting TRBD1. In germline, CDR1 is SEHNR, CDR2 FQNEAQ (reference sequence). Losses at the gene ends were 4 bases for V and 11 bases for J; bases not matched to a gene: 10. The CDR3 is made up of 15 amino acids. For the CDR3, the DNA is TGTGCCAGCAGCTCAGGACAGGGACAGGATCCACCCCTCCACTTT. This codes for CASSSGQGQDPPLHF.

In its sample, this clone was seen many times. V usage is TRBV6-5 and J usage is TRBJ1-4; tentative D call: TRBD1 (5 bases). Trimming shortened V by 3 bases and J by 4 bases, and 15 bases separated the two germline ends. The germline gives CDR1 MNHEY, CDR2 SVGAGI. The CDR3 has 16 amino acids. The CDR3 region has the DNA TGTGCCAGCAGTTATAGGCGGGGCCAGAGTAATGAAAAACTGTTTTTT. This encodes CASSYRRGQSNEKLFF.

The chain employs TRBV5-6 and TRBJ1-5; tentatively, D is TRBD1 (5 bases). Germline V lookup: CDR1 SGHDT, CDR2 YYEEEE. This CDR3 comprises 14 residues. V was shortened by 3 bases and J by 2 bases, with 9 bases between the two germline ends. DNA of the CDR3: TGTGCCAGCAGCTCCGGGGGGGGCAATCAGCCCCAGCATTTT. As protein: CASSSGGGNQPQHF.

V usage is TRBV27 and J usage is TRBJ2-1; 11 nucleotides line up with TRBD2. CDR3 length equals 16 residues. V was clipped by 0 bases and J by 4 bases; unmatched bases: 2. Germline V gives CDR1 MNHEY, CDR2 SMNVEV (reference sequence). Here the CDR3 DNA reads TGTGCCAGCAGTTTATCCGCTAGCGGGGGGTACAATGAGCAGTTCTTC. It specifies CASSLSASGGYNEQFF.

The genes are TRBV14 and TRBJ2-1; tentatively, D is TRBD2 (7 bases). In germline, CDR1 is SGHDN, CDR2 FVKESK. Trimming removed 4 bases at V and 6 bases at J, with 16 bases between. This CDR3 region has 15 residues. The CDR3: CASSLAYGGANEQFF. As DNA, the CDR3 is TGTGCCAGCAGCCTTGCCTATGGGGGGGCCAATGAGCAGTTCTTC.

This clone was seen a single time. V gene TRBV9 combines with J gene TRBJ2-3; 8 bases agree with TRBD1. The trim removed 3 bases at V and 5 bases at J, leaving 5 bases unmatched. Germline V gene data show CDR1 as SGDLS and CDR2 as YYNGEE. The CDR3 sequence is 14 residues long. This chain's CDR3 is CASSGQGAVDTQYF. The CDR3 DNA sequence: TGTGCCAGCAGCGGGCAGGGGGCCGTAGATACGCAGTATTTT.

This chain connects TRBV25-1 to TRBJ1-6; D is unclear. From germline, CDR1 is MGHDK and CDR2 SYGVNS. The V and J ends lost 2 bases and 1 base respectively, with 9 bases between them. The CDR3 has 16 amino acids. The CDR3 DNA reads TGTGCCAGCAGTGAACCTGGGAGGTCCTATAATTCACCCCTCCACTTT. This encodes CASSEPGRSYNSPLHF.

This clone has just a few counts. The chain carries TRBV5-4 and TRBJ1-4; perhaps TRBD1 as D (6 bases). Trimming removed 4 bases from V and 6 bases from J, with 22 bases in between. This CDR3 contains 17 residues. Germline lookup yields CDR1 SGHNT and CDR2 YYREEE (reference sequence). The CDR3 is CASSTSGGARRDEKLFF. CDR3 DNA: TGTGCCAGCAGCACTTCTGGGGGGGCACGAAGGGATGAAAAACTGTTTTTT.

The J gene is TRBJ1-5, the V gene TRBV19; 8 nucleotides line up with TRBD1. The CDR3 spans 14 residues. V was clipped by 8 bases and J by 2 bases; unmatched bases: 5. The germline gives CDR1 LNHDA, CDR2 SQIVND (reference sequence). The CDR3 loop is CASGQGPGNQPQHF. CDR3 bases: TGTGCCAGTGGACAGGGTCCGGGCAATCAGCCCCAGCATTTT.

The V call is TRBV6-5, the J call TRBJ2-1; maybe TRBD2 (5 bases). The CDR3 covers 15 residues. Trimming stripped 2 bases from V and 2 bases from J, with 10 bases between. Germline CDR1 and CDR2: MNHEY and SVGAGI. CDR3 protein: CASSYPRAPYNEQFF. The CDR3 DNA sequence: TGTGCCAGCAGTTACCCGCGGGCCCCCTACAATGAGCAGTTCTTC.

The V gene is TRBV5-6, the J gene TRBJ1-5; 8 bases are shared with TRBD1. The CDR3 consists of 16 residues. CDR1 and CDR2 from the germline V gene are SGHDT and YYEEEE. With V trimmed by 3 bases and J by 1 base, 6 bases remained unmatched. CDR3 loop: CASSYGTGGSNQPQHF. DNA of the CDR3: TGTGCCAGCAGCTACGGGACAGGAGGCAGCAATCAGCCCCAGCATTTT.

V is TRBV9 and J is TRBJ2-3, with TRBD2 as a possible D gene (6 bases). This CDR3 is 14 amino acids long. Between the trimmed V and J ends, which lost 0 bases and 4 bases, there was a span of 9 bases. Germline lookup yields CDR1 SGDLS and CDR2 YYNGEE. The CDR3 loop reads CASSVVPGADTQYF. For the CDR3, the DNA is TGTGCCAGCAGCGTAGTGCCGGGAGCAGATACGCAGTATTTT.

The gene calls are TRBV6-6 and TRBJ2-2, with 7 bases lining up with TRBD1. From germline, CDR1 is MNHNY and CDR2 SVGAGI (reference sequence). The CDR3 consists of 16 residues. The V gene end was trimmed by 1 base and the J gene end by 0 bases; junction bases not matched to a gene: 2. In DNA form, the CDR3 reads TGTGCCAGCAGTTACTTTGGGACAGCGAACACCGGGGAGCTGTTTTTT. Protein: CASSYFGTANTGELFF.

This clone occurred once. The chain uses TRBV25-1 and TRBJ2-4; D is perhaps TRBD1 (6 bases). Between the trimmed V and J ends, which lost 4 bases and 0 bases, there was a span of 13 bases. The CDR3 covers 16 residues. CDR1 and CDR2 from the germline V gene are MGHDK and SYGVNS. CDR3 protein: CASSGGHILAKNIQYF. CDR3 nucleotides: TGTGCCAGCAGTGGGGGACACATACTAGCCAAAAACATTCAGTACTTC.

The chain uses TRBV29-1 and TRBJ2-3; 14 nucleotides agree with TRBD2. Trimming cost V 8 bases and J 4 bases; bases outside gene matches: 8. The CDR3 runs to 15 residues. The germline V gene has CDR1 SQVTM and CDR2 ANQGSEA. The CDR3 reads CSSGLAGGGADTQYF. The CDR3 DNA reads as TGCAGCTCAGGACTAGCGGGAGGTGGGGCAGATACGCAGTATTTT.

This clone appeared once. The chain carries TRBV6-1 and TRBJ1-2, with no clear D. The CDR3 sequence is 14 residues long. Trimming cost V 6 bases and J 2 bases, with 13 bases left between them. Per the germline V gene, CDR1 is MNHNS and CDR2 is SASEGT. The CDR3 DNA follows: TGTGCCAGCAGCCCAAGTGGCGGCAACTATGGCTACACCTTC. Translation gives CASSPSGGNYGYTF.

The CDR3: CASSLYSGGAGTDTQYF. CDR3 coding DNA: TGTGCCAGCAGCTTATACAGCGGGGGGGCCGGCACAGATACGCAGTATTTT. The rearrangement links TRBV11-2 to TRBJ2-3; 10 nucleotides line up with TRBD2. The CDR3 is 17 residues long. Trimming took 2 bases from V and 1 from J; bases not matched to a gene: 6. Germline V gene lookup returns CDR1 SGHAT and CDR2 FQNNGV.

CDR3 nucleotides: TGTGCCAGCAGCTTTACAGTGAACACTGAAGCTTTCTTT. The encoded protein is CASSFTVNTEAFF. The chain joins TRBV11-2 to TRBJ1-1; no definite D call. CDR1 is SGHAT and CDR2 is FQNNGV in the germline V gene. This CDR3 is 13 amino acids long. Trimming took 3 bases from V and 0 from J, leaving 5 bases between them.